This TCR beta chain came from a study of spatial heterogeneity in lung cancer. In the study overall: PBMC samples from follow-up, where available, were sequenced a median of roughly two years after resection.

Germline V lookup: CDR1 MNHEY, CDR2 SVGEGT. The V gene lost 0 bases and the J gene lost 5 bases, with 18 bases spanning the gap. This CDR3 region has 17 residues. This clonotype was seen at least ten times. Time point described: blood at routine non-recurrence follow-up after resection. Researchers sequenced whole RNA taken from tumor, nontumor lung or frozen PBMC without sorting. The library protocol tagged each TCR cDNA with a unique molecular identifier. TCRdb reanalysed the 5' RACE reads using MiXCR and keeps one entry per CDR3 protein. Of 17,000 or so distinct CDR3 sequences detected, roughly 10% appear once; the ten largest clones hold 35% to 40%.

The sample was PBMCs, taken at follow-up. The rearrangement links TRBV6-2 or TRBV6-3 to TRBJ2-3; perhaps D is TRBD1 or TRBD2 (5 bases each). This receptor was obtained from a female donor with early-stage non-small cell lung cancer. In nucleotides, the CDR3 is TGTGCCAGCAGTTACTCGCTTCTTGAGGGGTTGAGAGATACGCAGTATTTT. This codes for CASSYSLLEGLRDTQYF.